Listed below are T cell receptor beta chains from one sample, sequenced in a study of T cell responses to AZD1222 COVID-19 vaccine. Here immunoSEQ multiplex PCR was the method, and the copy in TCRdb shows in-frame clones only, minus some. The sample yields about 180,000 clones, around 90% seen once. This sample comprised peripheral blood, obtained 28 days after the second AZD1222 dose. The receptor set was obtained from an adult who received the AZD1222 COVID-19 vaccine. Each CDR3 is given with its conserved first and last residue. Each record gives: V gene, clone size, J gene, D gene, CDR3 protein, CDR3 DNA. The D gene is left open where the match is weak. The size of a clone is reported for some rows only, either as once, few or many, or as a class for expanded clones.

TRBV27	once	TRBJ2-7	.	CASSLKPGSLSYEQYF	TGTGCCAGCAGTTTGAAACCAGGGTCACTCTCCTACGAGCAGTACTTC
TRBV10-3	.	TRBJ2-2	TRBD1	CAIQGMIGTGYTGELFF	TGTGCCATCCAGGGTATGATTGGGACAGGGTATACCGGGGAGCTGTTTTTT
TRBV20-1	.	TRBJ2-1	.	CSASTSSQLAINEQFF	TGCAGTGCTAGTACCTCTTCGCAACTAGCTATCAATGAGCAGTTCTTC
TRBV3-1/TRBV3-2	.	TRBJ1-2	.	CASSQGGGSRGFGYTF	TGTGCCAGCAGCCAGGGAGGAGGAAGCAGGGGCTTTGGCTACACCTTC
TRBV28	.	TRBJ2-1	TRBD1	CASSLPSRDRGLNEQFF	TGTGCCAGCAGTTTACCTTCTCGGGACAGGGGGCTCAATGAGCAGTTCTTC
TRBV7-9	.	TRBJ2-4	.	CASSFEGANIQYF	TGTGCCAGCAGCTTCGAGGGTGCAAACATTCAGTACTTC
TRBV4-2	.	TRBJ2-3	.	CASSPTTRSSDTQYF	TGTGCCAGCAGCCCTACGACTAGAAGCTCAGATACGCAGTATTTT
TRBV4-1	once	TRBJ1-1	.	CASSLSGGQSTEAFF	TGCGCCAGCAGCCTCTCGGGAGGGCAGAGCACTGAAGCTTTCTTT
TRBV10-2	.	TRBJ2-3	.	CASKSQEDTQYF	TGCGCCAGCAAGTCTCAAGAAGATACGCAGTATTTT
TRBV5-4	.	TRBJ2-3	.	CASSSLARRRPSTDTQYF	TGTGCCAGCAGCTCTCTAGCGCGGAGACGTCCTAGCACAGATACGCAGTATTTT
TRBV28	.	TRBJ2-2	TRBD2	CASSTSGIRTGELFF	TGTGCCAGCAGTACTAGCGGGATACGTACCGGGGAGCTGTTTTTT
TRBV11-2	.	TRBJ2-7	.	CASSLDWVTYEQYF	TGTGCCAGCAGCTTGGATTGGGTGACCTACGAGCAGTACTTC
TRBV5-1	once	TRBJ1-1	.	CASSLEGGTDTEAFF	TGCGCCAGCAGCTTGGAGGGGGGAACGGACACTGAAGCTTTCTTT
TRBV7-9	.	TRBJ1-1	TRBD1	CASSFGRGQGTEAFF	TGTGCCAGCAGCTTCGGCAGGGGGCAGGGGACTGAAGCTTTCTTT
TRBV7-3	.	TRBJ1-4	.	CASSLTAGEKLFF	TGTGCCAGCAGCTTAACCGCGGGAGAAAAACTGTTTTTT
TRBV2	.	TRBJ2-5	.	CASSGQGEIETQYF	TGTGCCAGCAGTGGGCAGGGTGAAATAGAGACCCAGTACTTC
TRBV28	.	TRBJ2-1	.	CASSFSVAYNEQFF	TGTGCCAGCAGTTTTAGCGTAGCCTACAATGAGCAGTTCTTC
TRBV7-9	.	TRBJ1-5	.	CASSFVDQPQHF	TGTGCCAGCAGCTTTGTCGATCAGCCCCAGCATTTT
TRBV25-1	.	TRBJ1-3	.	CASRSQGVSGNTIYF	TGTGCCAGCAGGTCCCAGGGAGTCTCTGGAAACACCATATATTTT
TRBV10-1	.	TRBJ2-3	TRBD1	CASGNPGTGSTDTQYF	TGCGCCAGCGGAAACCCCGGGACAGGTAGCACAGATACGCAGTATTTT
TRBV10-3	.	TRBJ2-2	TRBD1	CAISESGQGAMDTGELFF	TGTGCCATCAGTGAGTCTGGACAGGGGGCTATGGACACCGGGGAGCTGTTTTTT
TRBV7-9	.	TRBJ1-2	.	CASSGREAGYTF	TGTGCCAGCTCAGGGAGAGAGGCTGGCTACACCTTC
TRBV27	.	TRBJ2-2	.	CASRAGRSMYTGELFF	TGTGCCAGCAGGGCGGGACGGAGCATGTACACCGGGGAGCTGTTTTTT
TRBV3-1/TRBV3-2	.	TRBJ2-7	TRBD2	CASSRRGGRTYEQYF	TGTGCCAGCAGCCGCCGCGGGGGGAGGACCTACGAGCAGTACTTC
TRBV2	.	TRBJ2-1	.	CASRRGISNNEQFF	TGTGCCAGCAGGAGGGGGATTTCAAACAATGAGCAGTTCTTC
TRBV3-1/TRBV3-2	.	TRBJ2-5	TRBD2	CASSETSGGETQYF	TGTGCCAGCAGCGAAACTAGCGGCGGCGAGACCCAGTACTTC
TRBV6-5	.	TRBJ2-2	.	CASSPQGTGELFF	TGTGCCAGCAGTCCCCAGGGGACCGGGGAGCTGTTTTTT
TRBV4-2	.	TRBJ2-3	.	CASSRLHDTDTQYF	TGTGCCAGCAGCCGACTACACGACACAGATACGCAGTATTTT
TRBV13	.	TRBJ2-1	.	CASSLGTLYNEQFF	TGTGCCAGCAGCTTAGGTACCCTTTACAATGAGCAGTTCTTC
TRBV15	.	TRBJ2-5	.	CATSRDQETQYF	TGTGCCACCAGCAGAGATCAGGAGACCCAGTACTTC
TRBV27	.	TRBJ2-7	TRBD1	CASSRTGTGPYEQYF	TGTGCCAGCAGTCGGACGGGGACAGGGCCCTACGAGCAGTACTTC
TRBV19	.	TRBJ1-2	TRBD1	CASNPTGTGYGYTF	TGTGCCAGTAACCCGACAGGGACGGGCTATGGCTACACCTTC
TRBV5-1	.	TRBJ2-1	TRBD2	CASDPASGSSYNEQFF	TGCGCCAGCGATCCCGCCAGCGGGAGCTCCTACAATGAGCAGTTCTTC
TRBV4-3	.	TRBJ2-1	.	CASSQEGINEQFF	TGCGCCAGCAGCCAAGAGGGTATCAATGAGCAGTTCTTC
TRBV28	.	TRBJ1-5	TRBD1	CASSLFTGGGNQPQHF	TGTGCCAGCAGTTTATTTACAGGGGGAGGCAATCAGCCCCAGCATTTT
TRBV6-5	.	TRBJ1-1	.	CASSYSRGPEAFF	TGTGCCAGCAGTTACTCTCGAGGGCCAGAAGCTTTCTTT
TRBV9	.	TRBJ1-2	TRBD1	CASSLGQGEGYGYTF	TGTGCCAGCAGCCTAGGACAGGGAGAGGGCTATGGCTACACCTTC
TRBV30	once	TRBJ2-3	.	CAWSVATDTQYF	TGTGCCTGGAGTGTTGCTACAGATACGCAGTATTTT
TRBV7-2	.	TRBJ2-1	.	CASSPPIPYNEQFF	TGTGCCAGCAGCCCCCCAATCCCCTACAATGAGCAGTTCTTC
TRBV11-3	once	TRBJ2-3	.	CASSLGLSYGGRTDTQYF	TGTGCCAGCAGCTTAGGCCTGTCTTATGGAGGCCGCACAGATACGCAGTATTTT
TRBV3-1/TRBV3-2	.	TRBJ2-3	.	CASSGEADTQYF	TGTGCCAGCAGTGGCGAAGCAGATACGCAGTATTTT
TRBV6-5	.	TRBJ1-3	.	CASSYSHNSGNTIYF	TGTGCCAGCAGTTACTCGCACAACTCTGGAAACACCATATATTTT
TRBV3-1/TRBV3-2	.	TRBJ2-7	TRBD2	CASSPAHGASGSIYEQYF	TGTGCCAGCAGCCCTGCGCATGGAGCTAGCGGGAGTATTTACGAGCAGTACTTC
TRBV7-2	.	TRBJ2-1	.	CASSLGMGHYNEQFF	TGTGCCAGCAGCTTGGGGATGGGGCACTACAATGAGCAGTTCTTC
TRBV7-8	.	TRBJ1-3	.	CASSLGSPGRSGNTIYF	TGTGCCAGCAGCTTAGGTTCTCCGGGGCGCTCTGGAAACACCATATATTTT
TRBV27	.	TRBJ2-3	.	CASTWDVSTDTQYF	TGTGCCAGCACCTGGGACGTGAGCACAGATACGCAGTATTTT
TRBV7-9	.	TRBJ1-1	.	CASSLAMGTEAFF	TGTGCCAGCAGCTTAGCGATGGGCACTGAAGCTTTCTTT
TRBV6-6	.	TRBJ2-1	.	CASSYAQSYNEQFF	TGTGCCAGCAGTTACGCGCAGTCCTACAATGAGCAGTTCTTC
TRBV28	.	TRBJ1-1	.	CASSDISGQGPLRPPEAFF	TGTGCCAGCAGTGATATCTCCGGGCAGGGTCCGCTGCGACCCCCCGAAGCTTTCTTT
TRBV21-1	few	TRBJ1-3	.	CASRGTPSSGNTIYF	TGTGCCAGCCGCGGGACACCAAGCTCTGGAAACACCATATATTTT
TRBV19	once	TRBJ1-2	TRBD1	CASSILSTGGYTF	TGTGCCAGTAGTATCCTCTCGACAGGGGGCTACACCTTC
TRBV28	.	TRBJ1-5	.	CASSFRGFNQPQHF	TGTGCCAGCAGTTTCCGGGGATTCAATCAGCCCCAGCATTTT
TRBV2	.	TRBJ2-3	.	CASSKLASTDTQYF	TGTGCCAGCAGTAAGCTAGCTAGCACAGATACGCAGTATTTT
TRBV28	.	TRBJ1-1	.	CASSEQGRGVTTEAFF	TGTGCCAGCAGTGAACAGGGTAGGGGGGTGACCACTGAAGCTTTCTTT
TRBV19	.	TRBJ1-5	.	CASSTDRGNQPQHF	TGTGCCAGTAGCACGGACCGTGGTAATCAGCCCCAGCATTTT